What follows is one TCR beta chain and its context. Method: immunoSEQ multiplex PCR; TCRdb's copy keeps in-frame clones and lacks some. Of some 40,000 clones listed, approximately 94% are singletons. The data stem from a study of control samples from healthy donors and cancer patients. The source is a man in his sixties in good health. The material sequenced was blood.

The CDR3 sequence: CASSPHPGELFF. The CDR3 bases are TGTGCCAGCAGCCCCCATCCCGGGGAGCTGTTTTTT. This sequence joins TRBV28 and TRBJ2-2; D call uncertain. This CDR3 comprises 12 residues. Germline V lookup: CDR1 MDHEN, CDR2 SYDVKM. Trimming removed 6 bases from V and 6 bases from J, with 8 bases in between.